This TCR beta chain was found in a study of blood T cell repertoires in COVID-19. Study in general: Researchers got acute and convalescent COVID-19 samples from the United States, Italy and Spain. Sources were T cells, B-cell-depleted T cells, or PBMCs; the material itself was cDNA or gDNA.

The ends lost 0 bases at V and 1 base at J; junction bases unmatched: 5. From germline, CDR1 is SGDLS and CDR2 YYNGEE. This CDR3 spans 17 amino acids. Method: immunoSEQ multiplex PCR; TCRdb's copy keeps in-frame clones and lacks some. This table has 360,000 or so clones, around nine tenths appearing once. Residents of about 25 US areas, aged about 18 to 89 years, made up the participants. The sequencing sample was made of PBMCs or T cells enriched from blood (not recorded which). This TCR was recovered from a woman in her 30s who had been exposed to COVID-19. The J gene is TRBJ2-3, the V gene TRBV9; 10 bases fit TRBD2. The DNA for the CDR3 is TGTGCCAGCAGCGTAGACCCAGCGGGAGGGGGCACAGATACGCAGTATTTT. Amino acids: CASSVDPAGGGTDTQYF. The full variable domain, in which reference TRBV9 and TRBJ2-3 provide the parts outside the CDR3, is DSGVTQTPKHLITATGQRVTLRCSPRSGDLSVYWYQQSLDQGLQFLIQYYNGEERAKGNILERFSAQQFPDLHSELNLSSLELGDSALYFCASSVDPAGGGTDTQYFGPGTRLTVL.